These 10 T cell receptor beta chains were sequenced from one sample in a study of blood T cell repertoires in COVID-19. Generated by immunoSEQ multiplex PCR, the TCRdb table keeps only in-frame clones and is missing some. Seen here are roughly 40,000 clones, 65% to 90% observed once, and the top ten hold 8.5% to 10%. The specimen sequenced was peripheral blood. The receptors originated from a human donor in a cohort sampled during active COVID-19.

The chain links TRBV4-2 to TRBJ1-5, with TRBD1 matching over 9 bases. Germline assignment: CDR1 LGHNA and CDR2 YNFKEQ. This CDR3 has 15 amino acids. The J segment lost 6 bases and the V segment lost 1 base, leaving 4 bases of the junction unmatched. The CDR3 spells CASSQADRGSQPQHF. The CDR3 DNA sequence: TGTGCCAGCAGCCAAGCCGACAGGGGGAGTCAGCCCCAGCATTTT.

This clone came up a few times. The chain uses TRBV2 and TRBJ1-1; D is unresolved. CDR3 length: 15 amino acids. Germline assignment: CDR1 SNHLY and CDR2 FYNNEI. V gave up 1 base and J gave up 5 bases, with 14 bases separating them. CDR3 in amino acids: CASSEVDPGGTEAFF. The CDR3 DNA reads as TGTGCCAGCAGTGAAGTTGATCCAGGAGGTACTGAAGCTTTCTTT.

The CDR3 region is CASSLAGTGGAVWSQETQYF. In DNA form, the CDR3 reads TGTGCCAGCAGCTTAGCCGGGACAGGGGGCGCGGTTTGGAGCCAAGAGACCCAGTACTTC. The chain couples TRBV7-2 to TRBJ2-5; 12 bases map to TRBD1. This CDR3 region has 20 residues. Germline V gives CDR1 SGHTA, CDR2 FQGNSA. The V segment lost 0 bases and the J segment 1 base; nucleotides outside the gene matches: 12.

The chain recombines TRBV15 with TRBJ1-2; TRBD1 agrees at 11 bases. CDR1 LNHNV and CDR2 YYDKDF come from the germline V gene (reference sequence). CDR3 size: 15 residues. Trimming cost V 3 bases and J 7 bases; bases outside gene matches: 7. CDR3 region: CATSRTGQGAGGYTF. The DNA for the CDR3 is TGTGCCACCAGCAGGACAGGACAGGGGGCGGGTGGCTACACCTTC.

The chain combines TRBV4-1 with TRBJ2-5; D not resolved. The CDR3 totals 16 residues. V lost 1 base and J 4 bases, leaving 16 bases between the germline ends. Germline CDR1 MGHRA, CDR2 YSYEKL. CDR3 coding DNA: TGCGCCAGCAGCCAAGCTCTGACACGAGATGGAGAGACCCAGTACTTC. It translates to CASSQALTRDGETQYF.

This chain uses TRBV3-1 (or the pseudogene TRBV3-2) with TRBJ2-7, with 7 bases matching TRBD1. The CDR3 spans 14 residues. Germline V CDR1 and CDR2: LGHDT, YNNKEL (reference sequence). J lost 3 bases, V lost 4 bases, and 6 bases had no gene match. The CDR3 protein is CASSRPGQSYEQYF. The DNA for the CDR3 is TGTGCCAGCAGCCGTCCGGGACAGAGCTACGAGCAGTACTTC.

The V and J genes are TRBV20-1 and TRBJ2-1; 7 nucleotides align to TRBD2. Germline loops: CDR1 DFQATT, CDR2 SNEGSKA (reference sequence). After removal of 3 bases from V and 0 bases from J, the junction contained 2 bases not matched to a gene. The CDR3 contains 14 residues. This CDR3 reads CSASRGSSYNEQFF. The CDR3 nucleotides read TGCAGTGCTAGTCGCGGGAGCTCCTACAATGAGCAGTTCTTC.

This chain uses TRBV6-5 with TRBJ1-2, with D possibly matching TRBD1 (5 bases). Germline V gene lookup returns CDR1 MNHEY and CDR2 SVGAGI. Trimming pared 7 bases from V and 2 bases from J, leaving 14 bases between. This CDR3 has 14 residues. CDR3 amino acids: CASNTGGVNYGYTF. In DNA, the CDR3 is TGTGCCAGCAACACAGGTGGGGTGAACTATGGCTACACCTTC.

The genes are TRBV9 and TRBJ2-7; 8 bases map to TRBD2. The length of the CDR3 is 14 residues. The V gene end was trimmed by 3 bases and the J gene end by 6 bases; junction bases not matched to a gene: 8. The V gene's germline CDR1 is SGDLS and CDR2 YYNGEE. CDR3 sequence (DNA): TGTGCCAGCAGCGCGACACCGGGACTAGTCGAGCAGTACTTC. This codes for CASSATPGLVEQYF.

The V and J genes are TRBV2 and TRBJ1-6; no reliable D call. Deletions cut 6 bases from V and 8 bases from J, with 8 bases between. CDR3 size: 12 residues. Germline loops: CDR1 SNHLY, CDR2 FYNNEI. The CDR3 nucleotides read TGTGCCAGCAGACTAAGCTATTCACCCCTCCACTTT. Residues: CASRLSYSPLHF.